This T cell receptor (beta chain) was documented in a study of CD8 T cells in Susac syndrome. Study outcomes and limitations: No clonal expansion appeared among CD4+ T cells in Susac patients.

Of note for this clonotype: Its target is not known.

A quantity of about 0.5 to 1 ug RNA underwent reverse transcription using random hexamers. Multiplex immunoSEQ PCR targeted 54 Vbeta and 13 Jbeta TCR beta segments. TCRdb fed the immunoSEQ multiplex PCR reads into MiXCR, producing one record per CDR3 protein. The sample has approximately 190,000 distinct CDR3 sequences, roughly 91% seen once. V lost 4 bases, J lost 8 bases, and 17 bases lay in between. The germline gives CDR1 LNHDA, CDR2 SQIVND (reference sequence). This CDR3 is 15 amino acids long. What was sequenced was CD4+ T cells from PBMCs. The V call is TRBV19, the J call TRBJ1-4; D ambiguous. This TCR came from a human donor with Susac syndrome. The CDR3 DNA is TGTGCCAGTAGTACATCGGGCCTCACCCAGGAAAAACTGTTTTTT. Its translation: CASSTSGLTQEKLFF.